Reported below is one T cell receptor (beta chain). Original methodology: Estimates of nucleated cell counts were drawn from the amplification of reference gene primers. Assay: immunoSEQ multiplex PCR; the TCRdb copy retains only in-frame clones and omits some. V and J calls and clone size follow that table, whereas D and trimming were derived from the DNA. The sample shows 250,000 to 300,000 clones, around nine tenths of them seen only once. The entry originates in a study of blood T cell repertoires in COVID-19. Background on the study: From the United States, Italy and Spain came samples of acute and convalescent COVID-19. Sample material is recorded as cDNA or gDNA derived from T cells, B-cell-depleted T cells, or PBMCs.

The CDR3 sequence is 15 residues long. Germline V gives CDR1 LGHDT, CDR2 YNNKEL (reference sequence). Trimming stripped 1 base from V and 8 bases from J, with 12 bases between. V and J are TRBV3-1 (or the pseudogene TRBV3-2) and TRBJ1-6; no firm D call. This receptor was identified in a woman aged 40 to 55 who had recovered from COVID-19. Sequencing input: peripheral blood. The CDR3 loop is CASSQVPLADSPLHF. CDR3 DNA sequence: TGTGCCAGCAGCCAAGTCCCCCTCGCGGATTCACCCCTCCACTTT.